This entry features one T cell receptor beta chain sequence. Its recognized antigen is unknown. Per-nucleotide qualities are absent, and no much larger clonotype sits a single base away. V sheds 0 bases and J sheds 0 bases, leaving 15 bases between their ends. From a lookup of the germline V gene (reference sequence), CDR1 and CDR2 are LNHDA and SQIVND. The CDR3 starts with the cysteine, ends with the phenylalanine, and has 18 residues. This entry keeps only the CDR3 DNA: 54 bases, framed from base 1. TCRbeta CDR3 regions were amplified from genomic DNA using the immunoSEQ Assay, a bias-controlled multiplex PCR. The original pipeline was this. Within the assay, amplification of reference gene primers was used to estimate how many nucleated cells each sample contained. To quantify the absolute abundance of each unique TCRbeta CDR3 rearrangement, sequence reads were collapsed and filtered. For each sample, productive Simpson clonality was calculated as the square root of Simpson's diversity index across productive rearrangements. TCRdb provides this immuneACCESS table in a form limited to in-frame rearrangements. Some clones are lacking; in checked studies, under half of them reflect an unresolved V gene, and why the rest are absent is not known. V, J and clone size were drawn from that table, and D and trimming were deduced from the DNA. Across this sample there are roughly 290,000 clones, with over 80% seen only once. The ten top clones hold around 3.9% of the sample.

This record belongs to a study of blood T cell repertoires in COVID-19 (dated by TCRdb to about 2020). Regarding the study in general: The collaborator samples originated in the United States, Italy and Spain and spanned the acute and convalescent phases of COVID-19. The prospective study material was composed of cDNA or gDNA derived from T cells, B-cell-depleted T cells, or PBMCs. Deeply sampled blood TCRbeta repertoires from subjects exposed to, actively infected with, or recovered from COVID-19 were included in the dataset. A freely available public database, intended as a resource for researchers studying the immune response to SARS-CoV-2, is where the repertoires were released. The samples were drawn from two sources: the first 160 participants of the ongoing ImmuneRACE study, and fewer than 1,500 subjects contributed by 6 global collaborators. Sample metadata almost always included a de-identified subject ID, COVID-19 status, age in years and sex. Where HLA class I and class II types were available, the types were taken from metadata supplied by the sample provider, not from assay-based typing. Results the study describes overall, beyond this receptor: The amount of clinical and demographic metadata varied by source and participant and was provided uncurated.

Collaborating institutions collected whole blood in K2EDTA tubes following their own protocols. Collaborator samples were shipped for TCRbeta analysis as frozen whole blood, isolated PBMCs, or DNA extracted from either sample type. This chain joins TRBV19 to TRBJ1-5, with the D gene not clear enough to name. The receptor was isolated from a woman aged 45 to 65 with active or convalescent COVID-19. Source material: peripheral blood. In nucleotide form, the sequence is TGTGCCAGTAGTATAGATCCCTACAGACCTTATAGCAATCAGCCCCAGCATTTT. It translates to CASSIDPYRPYSNQPQHF.